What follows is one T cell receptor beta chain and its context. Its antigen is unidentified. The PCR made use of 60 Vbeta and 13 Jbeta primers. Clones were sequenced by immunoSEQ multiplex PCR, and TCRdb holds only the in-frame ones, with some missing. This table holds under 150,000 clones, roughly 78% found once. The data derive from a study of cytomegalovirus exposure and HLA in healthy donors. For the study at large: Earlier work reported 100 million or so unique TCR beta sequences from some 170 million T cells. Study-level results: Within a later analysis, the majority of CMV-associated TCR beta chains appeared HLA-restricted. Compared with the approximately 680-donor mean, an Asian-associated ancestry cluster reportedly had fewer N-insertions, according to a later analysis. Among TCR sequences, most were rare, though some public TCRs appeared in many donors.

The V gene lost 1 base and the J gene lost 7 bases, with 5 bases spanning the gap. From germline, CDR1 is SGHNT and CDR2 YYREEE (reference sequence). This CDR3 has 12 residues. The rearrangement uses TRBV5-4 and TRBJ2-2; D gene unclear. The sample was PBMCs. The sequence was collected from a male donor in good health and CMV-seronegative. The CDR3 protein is CASSLSVGELFF. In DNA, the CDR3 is TGTGCCAGCAGCTTGAGCGTCGGGGAGCTGTTTTTT.